This T cell receptor beta chain was recovered during a study of T cell responses to AZD1222 COVID-19 vaccine. Details on this clone: Its antigen is not identified.

Study results and caveats: The donor group comprised mostly white British people and more females; the analysis possibly underestimated clonal diversity.

Germline CDR1 reads SGDLS; CDR2 reads YYNGEE. The CDR3 spans 15 residues. Trimming shortened V by 0 bases and J by 3 bases, and 7 bases separated the two germline ends. Clones were read by immunoSEQ multiplex PCR, and TCRdb kept only the in-frame ones, dropping some. This repertoire shows more than 95,000 clones, roughly 90% found once; its top ten account for approximately 18%. Sequencing used peripheral blood, obtained on day 0 of AZD1222 vaccination. The chain employs TRBV9 and TRBJ1-6; D is ambiguous. The sequence was collected from an adult in good health. Here the CDR3 reads CASSVAGFYNSPLHF. In DNA form, the CDR3 reads TGTGCCAGCAGCGTAGCTGGTTTCTATAATTCACCCCTCCACTTT.